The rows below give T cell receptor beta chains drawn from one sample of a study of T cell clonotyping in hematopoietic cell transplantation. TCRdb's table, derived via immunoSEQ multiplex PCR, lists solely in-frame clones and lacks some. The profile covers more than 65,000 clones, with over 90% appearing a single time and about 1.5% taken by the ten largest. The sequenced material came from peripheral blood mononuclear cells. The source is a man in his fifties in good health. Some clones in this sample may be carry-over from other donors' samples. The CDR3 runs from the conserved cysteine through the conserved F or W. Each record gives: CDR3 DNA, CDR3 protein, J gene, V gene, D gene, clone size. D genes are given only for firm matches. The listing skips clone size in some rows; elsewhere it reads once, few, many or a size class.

cdr3_nt: TGTGCCAGCAGTTCACAGGGGCAGCCCCAGCATTTT
cdr3_aa: CASSSQGQPQHF
j_call: TRBJ1-5
v_call: TRBV28
d_call: TRBD1
clone_size: NA

cdr3_nt: TGTGCCAGCAGTTTAAGGGGGGGTCAGCCCCAGCATTTT
cdr3_aa: CASSLRGGQPQHF
j_call: TRBJ1-5
v_call: TRBV28
d_call: NA
clone_size: NA

cdr3_nt: TGTGCCAGCAGTTTGCGATTAAGCGAGCAGTTCTTC
cdr3_aa: CASSLRLSEQFF
j_call: TRBJ2-1
v_call: TRBV28
d_call: NA
clone_size: NA

cdr3_nt: TGTGCCAGCAGTTTAAACAGGATTAATGAAAAACTGTTTTTT
cdr3_aa: CASSLNRINEKLFF
j_call: TRBJ1-4
v_call: TRBV28
d_call: NA
clone_size: NA

cdr3_nt: TGTGCCACCGGTACGGACTGGGATGGCTACACCTTC
cdr3_aa: CATGTDWDGYTF
j_call: TRBJ1-2
v_call: TRBV6-1
d_call: NA
clone_size: NA

cdr3_nt: TGTGCCAGCTCCACCCCGGGACGGGCCTACGAGCAGTACTTC
cdr3_aa: CASSTPGRAYEQYF
j_call: TRBJ2-7
v_call: TRBV18
d_call: NA
clone_size: NA

cdr3_nt: TGTGCCAGCAGTAGTAAGGATCGGGAGACCCAGTACTTC
cdr3_aa: CASSSKDRETQYF
j_call: TRBJ2-5
v_call: TRBV6-1
d_call: NA
clone_size: NA

cdr3_nt: TGTGCCAGCAGCTCCCGCCACGGGAATTCACCCCTCCACTTT
cdr3_aa: CASSSRHGNSPLHF
j_call: TRBJ1-6
v_call: TRBV7-9
d_call: NA
clone_size: once

cdr3_nt: TGTGCCAGCAGTTACGGGGGCTCGAGAGAACCCTACGAGCAGTACTTC
cdr3_aa: CASSYGGSREPYEQYF
j_call: TRBJ2-7
v_call: TRBV6-5
d_call: NA
clone_size: NA

cdr3_nt: TGTGCCAGCAAACTATCGGGCGGGGAGCTGTTTTTT
cdr3_aa: CASKLSGGELFF
j_call: TRBJ2-2
v_call: TRBV28
d_call: NA
clone_size: NA

cdr3_nt: TGTGCCAGCAGTTACGGCTGGGACGCTGAAGCTTTCTTT
cdr3_aa: CASSYGWDAEAFF
j_call: TRBJ1-1
v_call: TRBV6-5
d_call: NA
clone_size: NA

cdr3_nt: TGTGCCAGCGGGACAGGGTTTTACGAGCAGTACTTC
cdr3_aa: CASGTGFYEQYF
j_call: TRBJ2-7
v_call: TRBV27
d_call: TRBD1
clone_size: once

cdr3_nt: TGTGCCAGCAGTGGACTCCCAGGAACGCAGTATTTT
cdr3_aa: CASSGLPGTQYF
j_call: TRBJ2-3
v_call: TRBV9
d_call: NA
clone_size: NA

cdr3_nt: TGCGCCAGCAGCCAGGAGGACAGGGGAGGAGGTGGCTACACCTTC
cdr3_aa: CASSQEDRGGGGYTF
j_call: TRBJ1-2
v_call: TRBV4-3
d_call: TRBD1
clone_size: NA

cdr3_nt: TGTGCCAGCTACCAACAACGGCATGGCTACACCTTC
cdr3_aa: CASYQQRHGYTF
j_call: TRBJ1-2
v_call: TRBV28
d_call: NA
clone_size: NA

cdr3_nt: TGCGCCAGCAGCCCCCCAGCCGGGACAGGGGTCCAGCCCCAGCATTTT
cdr3_aa: CASSPPAGTGVQPQHF
j_call: TRBJ1-5
v_call: TRBV4-1
d_call: TRBD1
clone_size: few

cdr3_nt: TGTGCCAGCAGTTACTATGAGGGGAACACTGAAGCTTTCTTT
cdr3_aa: CASSYYEGNTEAFF
j_call: TRBJ1-1
v_call: TRBV6-6
d_call: NA
clone_size: NA

cdr3_nt: TGTGCCAGTAGTATTCCCGGGGGGGAGCAGTACTTC
cdr3_aa: CASSIPGGEQYF
j_call: TRBJ2-7
v_call: TRBV19
d_call: TRBD2
clone_size: NA

cdr3_nt: TGTGCCATCAGTGCGGTGAAGGTAAACTATGGCTACACCTTC
cdr3_aa: CAISAVKVNYGYTF
j_call: TRBJ1-2
v_call: TRBV10-3
d_call: NA
clone_size: NA

cdr3_nt: TGTGCCAGCGCAGGGAATCAGCCCCAGCATTTT
cdr3_aa: CASAGNQPQHF
j_call: TRBJ1-5
v_call: TRBV6-1
d_call: NA
clone_size: NA

cdr3_nt: TGTGCCAGCAGCAGACTAGGAAACTCTCAAGAGACCCAGTACTTC
cdr3_aa: CASSRLGNSQETQYF
j_call: TRBJ2-5
v_call: TRBV9
d_call: NA
clone_size: once

cdr3_nt: TGTGCCAGCAGTTTATCCCCGTCTGCGGTCGAGCAGTACTTC
cdr3_aa: CASSLSPSAVEQYF
j_call: TRBJ2-7
v_call: TRBV27
d_call: NA
clone_size: once

cdr3_nt: TGTGCCAGCAGCTTACAGGGTGACACTGAAGCTTTCTTT
cdr3_aa: CASSLQGDTEAFF
j_call: TRBJ1-1
v_call: TRBV7-9
d_call: NA
clone_size: NA

cdr3_nt: TGCGCCAGCAGCTTGGGGTGGGACTTCGGGTACGAGCAGTACTTC
cdr3_aa: CASSLGWDFGYEQYF
j_call: TRBJ2-7
v_call: TRBV5-1
d_call: NA
clone_size: NA

cdr3_nt: TGTGCCAGCAGCTTCCGGACAGGGGGGGACGGTGGCTACACCTTC
cdr3_aa: CASSFRTGGDGGYTF
j_call: TRBJ1-2
v_call: TRBV7-9
d_call: TRBD1
clone_size: once

cdr3_nt: TGTGCCAGCAGCCAGTACGGGACAGGGGTTTATTCGGAGACCCAGTACTTC
cdr3_aa: CASSQYGTGVYSETQYF
j_call: TRBJ2-5
v_call: TRBV14
d_call: TRBD1
clone_size: NA

cdr3_nt: TGTGCCAGCAGTGTGCGGGGGGTCGGGTTTACAGATACGCAGTATTTT
cdr3_aa: CASSVRGVGFTDTQYF
j_call: TRBJ2-3
v_call: TRBV6-4
d_call: TRBD2
clone_size: once

cdr3_nt: TGTGCCAGCAGTTCCCCGGCTAGCGGGACCACAGATACGCAGTATTTT
cdr3_aa: CASSSPASGTTDTQYF
j_call: TRBJ2-3
v_call: TRBV28
d_call: TRBD2
clone_size: NA

cdr3_nt: TGTGCCAGCAGTGCCGACAGGACCTACGAGCAGTACTTC
cdr3_aa: CASSADRTYEQYF
j_call: TRBJ2-7
v_call: TRBV6-1
d_call: NA
clone_size: NA

cdr3_nt: TGTGCCAGCAGCTTAGGTTCAGGCGAGCAGTACTTC
cdr3_aa: CASSLGSGEQYF
j_call: TRBJ2-7
v_call: TRBV13
d_call: NA
clone_size: NA

cdr3_nt: TGTGCCATCGGGACAGGGGGCAACCCTCAGCCCCAGCATTTT
cdr3_aa: CAIGTGGNPQPQHF
j_call: TRBJ1-5
v_call: TRBV10-3
d_call: TRBD1
clone_size: NA

cdr3_nt: TGTGCCAGCAGCTTAGGGGCATACAATTCACCCCTCCACTTT
cdr3_aa: CASSLGAYNSPLHF
j_call: TRBJ1-6
v_call: TRBV7-2
d_call: NA
clone_size: once

cdr3_nt: TGTGCCAGCAGCCCCCTGGGGGACTACGAGCAGTACTTC
cdr3_aa: CASSPLGDYEQYF
j_call: TRBJ2-7
v_call: TRBV5-4
d_call: NA
clone_size: NA

cdr3_nt: TGTGCCAGCAGTCTGACCTACGAGCAGTACTTC
cdr3_aa: CASSLTYEQYF
j_call: TRBJ2-7
v_call: TRBV28
d_call: NA
clone_size: NA

cdr3_nt: TGTGCCAGTAGTATCGGACTAGCGGGAGTTGTATACGAGCAGTACTTC
cdr3_aa: CASSIGLAGVVYEQYF
j_call: TRBJ2-7
v_call: TRBV19
d_call: TRBD2
clone_size: NA

cdr3_nt: TGTGCCAGCAGCTTAATCGATCAGGGGCCCTCACGTACGCAGTATTTT
cdr3_aa: CASSLIDQGPSRTQYF
j_call: TRBJ2-3
v_call: TRBV7-9
d_call: NA
clone_size: NA

cdr3_nt: TGTGCCAGCAGAGGCTCCGGGACAGCTACAACTCCTACCCCCGGGGAGCTGTTTTTT
cdr3_aa: CASRGSGTATTPTPGELFF
j_call: TRBJ2-2
v_call: TRBV2
d_call: TRBD1
clone_size: NA

cdr3_nt: TGCGCCAGCAGCCAAAACAGGGGTCGGGATTCACCCCTCCACTTT
cdr3_aa: CASSQNRGRDSPLHF
j_call: TRBJ1-6
v_call: TRBV4-1
d_call: TRBD1
clone_size: once

cdr3_nt: TGTGCCAGTAGTATAGACCCCGGACCCCAGTACTTC
cdr3_aa: CASSIDPGPQYF
j_call: TRBJ2-5
v_call: TRBV19
d_call: NA
clone_size: NA

cdr3_nt: TGCAGCGTACCCTCCTCGGAAGGCAATGCTTTCTTT
cdr3_aa: CSVPSSEGNAFF
j_call: TRBJ1-1
v_call: TRBV29-1
d_call: NA
clone_size: once

cdr3_nt: TGTGCCAGCAGCGTAACCCGGGACAGCCCTGGGAATGGCTACACCTTC
cdr3_aa: CASSVTRDSPGNGYTF
j_call: TRBJ1-2
v_call: TRBV9
d_call: TRBD1
clone_size: NA

cdr3_nt: TGCGCCAGCAGTCAACCGTGGGGGGGCTGGTACGAGCAGTACTTC
cdr3_aa: CASSQPWGGWYEQYF
j_call: TRBJ2-7
v_call: TRBV23-1
d_call: NA
clone_size: NA

cdr3_nt: TGTGCCAGCTCACTGACCAGGCCGAAAGAGACCCAGTACTTC
cdr3_aa: CASSLTRPKETQYF
j_call: TRBJ2-5
v_call: TRBV18
d_call: NA
clone_size: NA

cdr3_nt: TGTGCCAGCAGTTTCCCTGGGAGGGACCTCTCCTACGAGCAGTACTTC
cdr3_aa: CASSFPGRDLSYEQYF
j_call: TRBJ2-7
v_call: TRBV28
d_call: TRBD2
clone_size: NA

cdr3_nt: TGCGCCAGCAGCCCGGGGACAGGGGCTGACACTGAAGCTTTCTTT
cdr3_aa: CASSPGTGADTEAFF
j_call: TRBJ1-1
v_call: TRBV5-1
d_call: TRBD1
clone_size: once

cdr3_nt: TGTGCCAGCAGCGTATGGGCCGGGGAGCTGTTTTTT
cdr3_aa: CASSVWAGELFF
j_call: TRBJ2-2
v_call: TRBV9
d_call: NA
clone_size: NA

cdr3_nt: TGTGCCAGCAACTCCAACAGGAGACGTAAGTTCTTC
cdr3_aa: CASNSNRRRKFF
j_call: TRBJ2-1
v_call: TRBV28
d_call: NA
clone_size: NA

cdr3_nt: TGTGCCAGCAGTGTGGGCGGGGTCCTCTCCTACGAGCAGTACTTC
cdr3_aa: CASSVGGVLSYEQYF
j_call: TRBJ2-7
v_call: TRBV25-1
d_call: NA
clone_size: NA

cdr3_nt: TGTGCCAGCAGTGAGGAGGGACAGCGAAGCTCCTACGAGCAGTACTTC
cdr3_aa: CASSEEGQRSSYEQYF
j_call: TRBJ2-7
v_call: TRBV2
d_call: NA
clone_size: NA

cdr3_nt: TGTGCCAGCACCCGGGACAGAAGTCAGCCCCAGCATTTT
cdr3_aa: CASTRDRSQPQHF
j_call: TRBJ1-5
v_call: TRBV2
d_call: TRBD1
clone_size: NA

cdr3_nt: TGTGCCAGTAGTAGCCGAGACAGGGGTTTCCACGAGCAGTACTTC
cdr3_aa: CASSSRDRGFHEQYF
j_call: TRBJ2-7
v_call: TRBV19
d_call: TRBD1
clone_size: once

cdr3_nt: TGTGCCAGCAGCTCTAAGTCACAGGTTACGGGGCAGTTCTTC
cdr3_aa: CASSSKSQVTGQFF
j_call: TRBJ2-1
v_call: TRBV7-2
d_call: NA
clone_size: once

cdr3_nt: TGTGCCACCAGCAGAGACATGCATTTCGACAGGGTGAACACTGAAGCTTTCTTT
cdr3_aa: CATSRDMHFDRVNTEAFF
j_call: TRBJ1-1
v_call: TRBV15
d_call: TRBD1
clone_size: once

cdr3_nt: TGTGCCAGCAGCCTTAGCGGGGGGGATGTCGGGGAGCTGTTTTTT
cdr3_aa: CASSLSGGDVGELFF
j_call: TRBJ2-2
v_call: TRBV6-5
d_call: TRBD2
clone_size: NA

cdr3_nt: TGCGCCAGCAGCTTGGCCGGGTCTGACTATGGCTACACCTTC
cdr3_aa: CASSLAGSDYGYTF
j_call: TRBJ1-2
v_call: TRBV5-1
d_call: NA
clone_size: NA

cdr3_nt: TGTGCCAGCAGCCAAGGGGGGGAGGGGACAGATTCGCAGTATTTT
cdr3_aa: CASSQGGEGTDSQYF
j_call: TRBJ2-3
v_call: TRBV4-2
d_call: NA
clone_size: NA

cdr3_nt: TGTGCCAGCAGCTTCTCGAGAGAAAAACTGTTTTTT
cdr3_aa: CASSFSREKLFF
j_call: TRBJ1-4
v_call: TRBV7-9
d_call: NA
clone_size: NA

cdr3_nt: TGTGCCAGCAGTCAGGGACTAGCGGGATACGAGCAGTACTTC
cdr3_aa: CASSQGLAGYEQYF
j_call: TRBJ2-7
v_call: TRBV6-5
d_call: TRBD2
clone_size: NA

cdr3_nt: TGTGCCAGCAGTCCGGATACTAGCGGCTCCTACAATGAGCAGTTCTTC
cdr3_aa: CASSPDTSGSYNEQFF
j_call: TRBJ2-1
v_call: TRBV14
d_call: TRBD2
clone_size: NA

cdr3_nt: TGTGCCAGCAGTCCCGGACTAGGAGAGGGGTACGAGCAGTACTTC
cdr3_aa: CASSPGLGEGYEQYF
j_call: TRBJ2-7
v_call: TRBV28
d_call: TRBD2
clone_size: NA